This TCR beta chain was sequenced in a study of T cell repertoires in cytomegalovirus infection. This clonotype was seen more than once but under ten times. Antigen: not known. TCRdb re-analysed the reads in MiXCR, keeping a single row per CDR3 protein. The sample has about 310,000 distinct CDR3 sequences, around 25% seen once. Regarding the study as a whole: Using cumulative public TCR beta family frequency, the authors identified those who carried CMV together with the relevant HLA.

V lost 5 bases to trimming and J lost 12 bases; unmatched junction nucleotides: 5. The CDR3 runs to 12 residues. Germline V lookup: CDR1 SEHNR, CDR2 FQNEAQ (reference sequence). The chain carries TRBV7-9 and TRBJ1-2; 11 bases line up with TRBD1. The receptor comes from a human donor in good health (CMV status not recorded). Some clones in this sample may be carry-over from other donors' samples. The material sequenced was cultured PBMCs, taken from culture after CMV antigen stimulation. The CDR3: CASSPDRGPNTF. In DNA, the CDR3 is TGTGCCAGCAGCCCGGACAGGGGGCCCAACACCTTC.